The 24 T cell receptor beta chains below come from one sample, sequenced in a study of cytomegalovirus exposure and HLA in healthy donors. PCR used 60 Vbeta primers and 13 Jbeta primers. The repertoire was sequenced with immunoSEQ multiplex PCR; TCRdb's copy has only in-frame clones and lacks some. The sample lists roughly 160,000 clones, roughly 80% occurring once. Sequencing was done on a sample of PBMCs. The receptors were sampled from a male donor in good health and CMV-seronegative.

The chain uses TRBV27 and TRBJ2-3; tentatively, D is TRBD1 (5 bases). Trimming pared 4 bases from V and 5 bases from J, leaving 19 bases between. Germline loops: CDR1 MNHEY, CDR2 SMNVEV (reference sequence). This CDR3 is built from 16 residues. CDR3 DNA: TGTGCCAGCAGTTCCCCCAGGGCCCCCGATGGAGATACGCAGTATTTT. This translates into CASSSPRAPDGDTQYF.

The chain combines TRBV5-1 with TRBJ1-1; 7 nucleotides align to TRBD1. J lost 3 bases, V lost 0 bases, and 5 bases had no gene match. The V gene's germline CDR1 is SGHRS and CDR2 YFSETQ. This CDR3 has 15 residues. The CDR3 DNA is TGCGCCAGCAGCTTGGCCGACAGGGACCACACTGAAGCTTTCTTT. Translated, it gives CASSLADRDHTEAFF.

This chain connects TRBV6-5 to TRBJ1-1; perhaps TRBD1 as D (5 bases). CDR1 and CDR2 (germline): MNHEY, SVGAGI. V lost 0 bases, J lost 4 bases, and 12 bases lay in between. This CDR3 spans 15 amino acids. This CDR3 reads CASSYSVLGGTEAFF. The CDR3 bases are TGTGCCAGCAGTTACTCTGTGCTGGGGGGCACTGAAGCTTTCTTT.

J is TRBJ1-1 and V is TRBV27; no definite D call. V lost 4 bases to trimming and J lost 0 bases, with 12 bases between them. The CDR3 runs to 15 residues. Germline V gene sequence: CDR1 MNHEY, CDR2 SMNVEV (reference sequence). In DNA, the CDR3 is TGTGCCAGCAGTTCAATAGTTAGCTTGAACACTGAAGCTTTCTTT. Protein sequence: CASSSIVSLNTEAFF.

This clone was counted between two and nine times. Here the CDR3 DNA reads TGTGCCAGCAGTTACGGCCGAACCTACGAGCAGTACTTC. It translates to CASSYGRTYEQYF. The rearrangement uses TRBV6-5 and TRBJ2-7, with D hard to call. Germline CDR1 is MNHEY and CDR2 is SVGAGI. With 2 bases removed from V and 2 bases from J, the gap between germline ends came to 7 bases. CDR3 length: 13 residues.

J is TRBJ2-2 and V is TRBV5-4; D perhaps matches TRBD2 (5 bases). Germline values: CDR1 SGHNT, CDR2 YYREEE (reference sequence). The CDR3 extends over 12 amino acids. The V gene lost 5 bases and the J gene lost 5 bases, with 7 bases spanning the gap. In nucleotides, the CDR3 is TGTGCCAGCAGACGCGGGACCGGGGAGCTGTTTTTT. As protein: CASRRGTGELFF.

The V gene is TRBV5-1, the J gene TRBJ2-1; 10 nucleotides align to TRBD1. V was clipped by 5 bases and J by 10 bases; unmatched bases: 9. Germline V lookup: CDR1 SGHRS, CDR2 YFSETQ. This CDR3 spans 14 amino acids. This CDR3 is CASSPGQGTGEQFF. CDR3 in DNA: TGCGCCAGCAGTCCGGGACAGGGGACAGGGGAGCAGTTCTTC.

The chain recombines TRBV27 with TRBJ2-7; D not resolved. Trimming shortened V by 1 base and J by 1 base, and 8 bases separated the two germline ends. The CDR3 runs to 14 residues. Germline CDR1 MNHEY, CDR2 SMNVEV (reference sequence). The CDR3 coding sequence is TGTGCCAGCAGTTTATTCGGGTTATCCTACGAGCAGTACTTC. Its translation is CASSLFGLSYEQYF.

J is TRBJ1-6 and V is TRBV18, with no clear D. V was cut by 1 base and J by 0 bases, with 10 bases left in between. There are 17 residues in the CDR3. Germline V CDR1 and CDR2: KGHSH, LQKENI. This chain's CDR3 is CASSPLGSGSYNSPLHF. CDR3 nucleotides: TGTGCCAGCTCACCACTCGGGTCTGGCTCCTATAATTCACCCCTCCACTTT.

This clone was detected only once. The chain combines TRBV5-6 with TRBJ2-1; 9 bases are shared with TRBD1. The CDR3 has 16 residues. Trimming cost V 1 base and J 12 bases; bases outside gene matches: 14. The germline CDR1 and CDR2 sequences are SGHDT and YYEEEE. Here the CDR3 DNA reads TGTGCCAGCAGCTTGCGGACCGGACAGGGGCAAAGGGGGCAGTTCTTC. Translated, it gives CASSLRTGQGQRGQFF.

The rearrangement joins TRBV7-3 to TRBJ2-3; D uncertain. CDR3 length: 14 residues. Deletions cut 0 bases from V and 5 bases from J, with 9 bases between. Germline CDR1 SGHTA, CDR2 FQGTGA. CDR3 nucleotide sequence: TGTGCCAGCAGCTTAACCGGAGTCCAAGATACGCAGTATTTT. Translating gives CASSLTGVQDTQYF.

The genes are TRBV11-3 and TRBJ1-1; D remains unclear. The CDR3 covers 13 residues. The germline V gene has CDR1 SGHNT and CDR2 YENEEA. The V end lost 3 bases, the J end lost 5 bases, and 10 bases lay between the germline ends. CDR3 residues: CASSFLGRTEAFF. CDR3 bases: TGTGCCAGCAGCTTCCTAGGGAGGACTGAAGCTTTCTTT.

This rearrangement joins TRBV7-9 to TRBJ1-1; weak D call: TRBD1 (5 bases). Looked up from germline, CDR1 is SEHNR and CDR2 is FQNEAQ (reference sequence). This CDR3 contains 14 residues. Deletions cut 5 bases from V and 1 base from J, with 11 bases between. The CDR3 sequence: CASSPTAENTEAFF. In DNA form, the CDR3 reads TGTGCCAGCAGCCCGACAGCCGAGAACACTGAAGCTTTCTTT.

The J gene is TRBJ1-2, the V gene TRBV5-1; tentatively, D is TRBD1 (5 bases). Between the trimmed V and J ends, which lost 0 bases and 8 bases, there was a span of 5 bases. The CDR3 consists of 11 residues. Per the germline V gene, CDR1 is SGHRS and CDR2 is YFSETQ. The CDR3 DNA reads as TGCGCCAGCAGCTTGGAGGGGGGCTACACCTTC. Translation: CASSLEGGYTF.

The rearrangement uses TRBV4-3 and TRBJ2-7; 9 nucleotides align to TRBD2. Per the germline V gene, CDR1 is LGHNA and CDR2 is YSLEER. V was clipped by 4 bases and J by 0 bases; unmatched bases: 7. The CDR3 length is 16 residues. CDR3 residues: CASSPGSGSSSYEQYF. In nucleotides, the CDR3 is TGCGCCAGCAGCCCAGGTAGCGGGAGTTCCTCCTACGAGCAGTACTTC.

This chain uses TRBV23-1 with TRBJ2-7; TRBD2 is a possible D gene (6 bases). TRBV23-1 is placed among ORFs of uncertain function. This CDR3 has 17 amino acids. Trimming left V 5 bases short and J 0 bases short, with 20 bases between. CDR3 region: CASSRLEAGTFSYEQYF. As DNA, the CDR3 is TGCGCCAGCAGTAGACTAGAAGCCGGGACCTTCTCCTACGAGCAGTACTTC.

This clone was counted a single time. The CDR3 region is CSVDPPTDTQYF. For the CDR3, the DNA is TGCAGCGTTGACCCCCCAACAGATACGCAGTATTTT. The J gene is TRBJ2-3, the V gene TRBV29-1; D is ambiguous. This CDR3 contains 12 residues. V gave up 3 bases and J gave up 3 bases, with 7 bases separating them. Germline-derived CDR1 and CDR2 are SQVTM and ANQGSEA.

In DNA, the CDR3 is TGCGCCAGCAGCCAAGAGCAGGGGGCGCAGGGAGGTGAAGCTTTCTTT. The encoded protein is CASSQEQGAQGGEAFF. The rearrangement uses TRBV4-1 and TRBJ1-1; TRBD1 aligns across 8 bases. CDR1 and CDR2 (germline): MGHRA, YSYEKL. V trimming: 0 bases; J trimming: 7 bases; junction bases outside the gene matches: 10. The CDR3 runs 16 residues.

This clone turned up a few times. The CDR3 region is CASSLGRGPSLIEQYF. The CDR3 bases are TGTGCCAGCAGCTTAGGTAGGGGCCCCTCGTTAATCGAGCAGTACTTC. V and J are TRBV13 and TRBJ2-7, with D perhaps matching TRBD1 (5 bases). The CDR3 has 16 residues. Trimming pared 0 bases from V and 6 bases from J, leaving 18 bases between. The V gene's germline CDR1 is PRHDT and CDR2 FYEKMQ (reference sequence).

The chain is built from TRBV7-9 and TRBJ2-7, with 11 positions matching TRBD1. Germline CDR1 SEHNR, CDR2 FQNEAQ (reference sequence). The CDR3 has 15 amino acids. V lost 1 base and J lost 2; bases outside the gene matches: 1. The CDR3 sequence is CASSLEGQGAYEQYF. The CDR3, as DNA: TGTGCCAGCAGCTTAGAGGGACAGGGGGCCTACGAGCAGTACTTC.

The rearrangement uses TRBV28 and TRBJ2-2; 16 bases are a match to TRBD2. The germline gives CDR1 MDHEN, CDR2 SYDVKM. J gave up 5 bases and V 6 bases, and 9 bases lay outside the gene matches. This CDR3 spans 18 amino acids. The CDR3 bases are TGTGCCAGCAGGTGGGGACTAGCGGGGGGGCAAGGAACCGGGGAGCTGTTTTTT. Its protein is CASRWGLAGGQGTGELFF.

CDR3 DNA sequence: TGTGCCAGCAGCTTAGGGGGCCGGCGGGGAGTCGAGCAGTACTTC. This gives the protein CASSLGGRRGVEQYF. The chain employs TRBV7-9 and TRBJ2-7, with D tentatively TRBD2 (6 bases). Trimming left V 1 base short and J 6 bases short, with 16 bases between. The CDR3 spans 15 residues. Germline lookup yields CDR1 SEHNR and CDR2 FQNEAQ (reference sequence).

This chain's CDR3 is CASSQTSSPNEQFF. CDR3 in DNA: TGCGCCAGCAGCCAGACTAGCTCCCCCAATGAGCAGTTCTTC. The chain uses TRBV4-1 and TRBJ2-1, with 7 nucleotides matching TRBD2. This CDR3 has 14 amino acids. V shed 3 bases, J shed 6 bases, and the junction held 5 bases outside the gene matches. Germline V CDR1 and CDR2: MGHRA, YSYEKL.

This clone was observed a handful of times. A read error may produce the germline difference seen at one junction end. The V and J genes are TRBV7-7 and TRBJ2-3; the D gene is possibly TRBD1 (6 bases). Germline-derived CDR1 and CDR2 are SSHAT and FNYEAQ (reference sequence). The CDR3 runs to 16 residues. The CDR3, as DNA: TGTGCTAGCAGCTTAGCCCGGGACATGTCCACAGATACGCAGTATTTT. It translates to CASSLARDMSTDTQYF.